The 8 T cell receptor beta chains below all came from one sample that was sequenced in a study of OX40 agonist ivuxolimab in advanced cancers. Here immunoSEQ multiplex PCR was the method, and the copy in TCRdb shows in-frame clones only, minus some. The sample includes 100,000 or so clones, approximately 90% seen only once; the top ten take approximately 1.9%. Source: CD4+ or CD8+ T cells sorted from blood, taken in a trial of the OX40 agonist ivuxolimab. All receptors come from an adult with an advanced solid tumor such as melanoma, head and neck, liver or kidney cancer.

This chain uses TRBV2 with TRBJ2-1, with 8 bases that match TRBD2. Germline CDR1 reads SNHLY; CDR2 reads FYNNEI. The CDR3 extends over 14 amino acids. The V segment lost 6 bases and the J segment 4 bases; nucleotides outside the gene matches: 5. The DNA of the CDR3 is TGTGCCAGCAGGGCTAGCGGGCGATACAATGAGCAGTTCTTC. Encoded protein: CASRASGRYNEQFF.

The rearrangement joins TRBV19 to TRBJ1-4; 8 nucleotides match TRBD1. Germline-derived CDR1 and CDR2 are LNHDA and SQIVND (reference sequence). The CDR3 has 14 residues. The J segment lost 8 bases and the V segment lost 5 bases, leaving 7 bases of the junction unmatched. CDR3 bases: TGTGCCAGTAGTTACACAGGGGGACAGGAAAAACTGTTTTTT. Translation gives CASSYTGGQEKLFF. The whole variable domain, remainder taken from reference TRBV19 and TRBJ1-4, is DGGITQSPKYLFRKEGQNVTLSCEQNLNHDAMYWYRQDPGQGLRLIYYSQIVNDFQKGDIAEGYSVSREKKESFPLTVTSAQKNPTAFYLCASSYTGGQEKLFFGSGTQLSVL.

The chain uses TRBV6-6 and TRBJ2-1; D might be TRBD1 (6 bases). Germline CDR1 is MNHNY and CDR2 is SVGAGI (reference sequence). This CDR3 is built from 12 residues. The ends were cut back, 2 bases at V and 15 bases at J, with 14 bases in the middle. Written as DNA, the CDR3 is TGTGCCAGCAGTTACGGACCAGGGGCAAGGTTCTTC. Translated: CASSYGPGARFF.

The chain employs TRBV28 and TRBJ2-7; D call uncertain. The CDR3 loop spans 14 amino acids. Germline CDR1 MDHEN, CDR2 SYDVKM. Deletions cut 2 bases from V and 4 bases from J, with 12 bases between. Here the CDR3 DNA reads TGTGCCAGCAGTTTAAACGCGGAAGGGTACGAGCAGTACTTC. This codes for CASSLNAEGYEQYF. The full variable domain, in which reference TRBV28 and TRBJ2-7 provide the parts outside the CDR3, is DVKVTQSSRYLVKRTGEKVFLECVQDMDHENMFWYRQDPGLGLRLIYFSYDVKMKEKGDIPEGYSVSREKKERFSLILESASTNQTSMYLCASSLNAEGYEQYFGPGTRLTVT.

The chain recombines TRBV7-9 with TRBJ2-4; no clear D gene. The V gene lost 5 bases and the J gene lost 10 bases, with 15 bases spanning the gap. Germline CDR1 and CDR2: SEHNR and FQNEAQ (reference sequence). CDR3 length: 13 amino acids. CDR3 nucleotides: TGTGCCAGCAGCATGGACCAGATTGGGATTCAGTACTTC. Its protein product is CASSMDQIGIQYF.

The CDR3: CASSVGLAGPYNEQFF. CDR3 DNA: TGTGCCAGCAGCGTGGGACTAGCGGGACCCTACAATGAGCAGTTCTTC. The chain couples TRBV9 to TRBJ2-1; 13 bases are a match to TRBD2. This CDR3 is built from 16 residues. V lost 2 bases, J lost 2 bases, and 1 base stayed unmatched. CDR1 and CDR2 from the germline V gene are SGDLS and YYNGEE. Filled out from reference TRBV9 and TRBJ2-1, the complete variable domain reads DSGVTQTPKHLITATGQRVTLRCSPRSGDLSVYWYQQSLDQGLQFLIQYYNGEERAKGNILERFSAQQFPDLHSELNLSSLELGDSALYFCASSVGLAGPYNEQFFGPGTRLTVL.

This clone was detected only a few times. CDR3 DNA sequence: TGTGCCGGTCAAGGCTCTGGAAACACCATATATTTT. Its translation is CAGQGSGNTIYF. This chain connects TRBV5-4 to TRBJ1-3; D is unclear. Germline-derived CDR1 and CDR2 are SGHNT and YYREEE (reference sequence). CDR3 length equals 12 residues. V was clipped by 10 bases and J by 0 bases, with 8 bases between them.

The gene calls are TRBV5-1 and TRBJ2-2, with a tentative D call TRBD1 (6 bases). CDR3 length equals 14 residues. Germline CDR1 is SGHRS and CDR2 is YFSETQ. Trimming removed 4 bases from V and 0 bases from J, with 7 bases in between. Here the CDR3 DNA reads TGCGCCAGCAGCCGGACAGCGAACACCGGGGAGCTGTTTTTT. Protein: CASSRTANTGELFF.